This T cell receptor (beta chain) is from a study of patients and donors after allogeneic stem cell transplantation. V was trimmed by 2 bases and J by 1 base, leaving 9 bases between them. The CDR3 runs 14 residues. Per germline, CDR1 SGHKS and CDR2 YYEKEE (reference sequence). This clonotype came up a few times. Each CDR3 protein is one row after TCRdb ran MiXCR on the RT-PCR reads. The table shows a few hundred thousand distinct CDR3 sequences, with 38% occurring only once. Sequencing used blood, either unsorted or a sorted T cell fraction (not recorded which). The clonotype was recovered from a human donor who was either an allogeneic HSCT recipient or a stem cell or donor lymphocyte infusion donor (not recorded which). It is not recorded whose cells these are; they may come from a transplant donor. The V and J genes are TRBV5-5 and TRBJ1-1; D ambiguous. The CDR3 nucleotides read TGTGCCAGCAGCTTCGGAGGGTGGAACACTGAAGCTTTCTTT. Its translation: CASSFGGWNTEAFF.